These 29 T cell receptor beta chains were sequenced from one sample in a study of neurological immune-mediated disorders. One entry per CDR3 protein results from TCRdb running MiXCR on the 5' RACE reads. This sample carries around 51,000 distinct CDR3 sequences, 9.5% to 15% of them seen once, and the ten largest clones take around 8.8%. Time point described: longitudinal time-point 3. Sequenced sample: PBMCs. The source is a male donor with HTLV-1-associated myelopathy (HAM/TSP).

In this sample, this clonotype turned up many times. J is TRBJ1-5 and V is TRBV7-9; D gene uncertain. Per the germline V gene, CDR1 is SEHNR and CDR2 is FQNEAQ (reference sequence). There are 13 residues in the CDR3. Trimming left V 5 bases short and J 4 bases short, with 9 bases between. CDR3 nucleotide sequence: TGTGCCAGCAGCGACATGGGGAATCAGCCCCAGCATTTT. Its protein is CASSDMGNQPQHF.

This clonotype was picked up many times. This chain links TRBV7-2 with TRBJ1-3; no definite D call. CDR1 is SGHTA and CDR2 is FQGNSA in the germline V gene. Trimming removed 5 bases at V and 0 bases at J, with 8 bases between. The CDR3 length is 14 residues. CDR3 in DNA: TGTGCCAGCAGCCCTCACGACTCTGGAAACACCATATATTTT. It translates to CASSPHDSGNTIYF.

This clonotype came up many times. CDR3 amino acids: CASSLYLTEAFF. DNA of the CDR3: TGTGCCAGCAGCTTATACCTCACTGAAGCTTTCTTT. The gene calls are TRBV11-2 and TRBJ1-1; no firm D call. V gave up 2 bases and J gave up 4 bases, with 5 bases separating them. The CDR3 is made up of 12 amino acids. Germline V gene sequence: CDR1 SGHAT, CDR2 FQNNGV.

Ten or more counts support this clonotype. V gene TRBV5-1 combines with J gene TRBJ2-5; tentatively, D is TRBD2 (5 bases). In germline, CDR1 is SGHRS, CDR2 YFSETQ. The CDR3 is made up of 15 amino acids. Trimming removed 4 bases from V and 2 bases from J, with 15 bases in between. For the CDR3, the DNA is TGCGCCAGCAGCCAGAATACCGGGGTACAAGAGACCCAGTACTTC. It yields the protein CASSQNTGVQETQYF.

This clonotype showed up many times. The V call is TRBV3-1, the J call TRBJ2-2; perhaps TRBD2 as D (6 bases). Germline V gene lookup returns CDR1 LGHDT and CDR2 YNNKEL (reference sequence). The CDR3 covers 11 residues. V shed 11 bases and J shed 2 bases, with 6 bases lying between them. CDR3 amino acids: CAAGNTGELFF. The DNA for the CDR3 is TGTGCCGCGGGAAACACCGGGGAGCTGTTTTTT.

This clonotype showed up many times. This sequence joins TRBV29-1 and TRBJ1-1; D perhaps matches TRBD1 (5 bases). Germline V CDR1 and CDR2: SQVTM, ANQGSEA. Trimming removed 3 bases at V and 5 bases at J, with 13 bases between. The CDR3 length is 13 residues. The CDR3 DNA reads as TGCAGCGTTGACAGGGTAGGAGGAACTGAAGCTTTCTTT. It translates to CSVDRVGGTEAFF.

This clonotype was seen at least ten times. The chain couples TRBV3-1 to TRBJ2-3; no clear D gene. V was clipped by 1 base and J by 6 bases, with 8 bases between them. The CDR3 has 13 amino acids. CDR1 and CDR2 (germline): LGHDT, YNNKEL (reference sequence). CDR3 sequence (DNA): TGTGCCAGCAGCCAAGGTCACCGGGATACGCAGTATTTT. Residues: CASSQGHRDTQYF.

This clonotype was recorded at least ten times. CDR3 coding DNA: TGTGCCAGCCAATCCGACAGGGGTTCAGCTTTCTTT. It encodes CASQSDRGSAFF. The chain has TRBV27 and TRBJ1-1, with TRBD1 matching over 8 bases. J was trimmed by 10 bases and V by 8 bases; bases with no gene match: 9. Germline CDR1 and CDR2: MNHEY and SMNVEV (reference sequence). This CDR3 is 12 amino acids long.

This clonotype was counted many times. The chain combines TRBV20-1 with TRBJ1-6; the match to TRBD1 covers 10 bases. J was trimmed by 10 bases and V by 5 bases; bases with no gene match: 5. This CDR3 is 13 amino acids long. Germline V gives CDR1 DFQATT, CDR2 SNEGSKA (reference sequence). CDR3 loop: CSAEGQGRSPLHF. The CDR3 DNA reads as TGCAGTGCTGAGGGACAGGGGCGCTCACCCCTCCACTTT.

This clonotype was observed many times. The genes are TRBV5-1 and TRBJ2-2; no clear D gene. V shed 0 bases and J shed 5 bases, with 5 bases lying between them. The germline V gene has CDR1 SGHRS and CDR2 YFSETQ. The CDR3 spans 13 residues. CDR3 nucleotide sequence: TGCGCCAGCAGCTTGGTGGGAACCGGGGAGCTGTTTTTT. Amino acid sequence: CASSLVGTGELFF.

This clonotype was detected many times. This chain connects TRBV5-1 to TRBJ1-1, with D perhaps matching TRBD1 (6 bases). Trimming stripped 0 bases from V and 5 bases from J, with 14 bases between. CDR3 length: 15 amino acids. Germline lookup yields CDR1 SGHRS and CDR2 YFSETQ. CDR3 amino acids: CASSLVQGTGTEAFF. CDR3 coding DNA: TGCGCCAGCAGCTTGGTACAGGGTACGGGGACTGAAGCTTTCTTT.

This clonotype was detected only a few times. A much larger clone sits a single nucleotide away, making a read error possible. This sequence joins TRBV11-2 and TRBJ2-7; the match to TRBD1 covers 8 bases. Germline loops: CDR1 SGHAT, CDR2 FQNNGV. Germline trimming cut 4 bases from V and 6 bases from J; bases unmatched to any gene: 20. This CDR3 comprises 18 residues. The CDR3 protein is CASSSMGARTGIQSEQYF. Written as DNA, the CDR3 is TGTGCCAGCAGCTCTATGGGGGCCCGGACAGGGATCCAGTCCGAGCAGTACTTC. The variable domain in full, completed from reference TRBV11-2 and TRBJ2-7, reads EAGVAQSPRYKIIEKRQSVAFWCNPISGHATLYWYQQILGQGPKLLIQFQNNGVVDDSQLPKDRFSAERLKGVDSTLKIQPAKLEDSAVYLCASSSMGARTGIQSEQYFGPGTRLTVT.

This clonotype came up many times. The chain joins TRBV12-3 or TRBV12-4 to TRBJ2-2; weak D call: TRBD1 (6 bases). The CDR3 spans 15 residues. V gave up 2 bases and J gave up 6 bases, with 13 bases separating them. The CDR3 loop is CASSLRRQESGELFF. CDR3 DNA: TGTGCCAGCAGTTTAAGACGACAGGAGTCCGGGGAGCTGTTTTTT.

This clonotype was recorded at least ten times. The chain links TRBV27 to TRBJ1-4, with D possibly matching TRBD1 (5 bases). V dropped 4 bases and J dropped 8 bases, with 20 bases sitting between them. This CDR3 region has 16 residues. The germline gives CDR1 MNHEY, CDR2 SMNVEV (reference sequence). CDR3 nucleotide sequence: TGTGCCAGCAGTTCGTCGGTACAGGCCGTCAGGGAAAAACTGTTTTTT. Translated, it gives CASSSSVQAVREKLFF.

There are many counts of this clonotype. V is TRBV4-3 and J is TRBJ1-1, with 11 nucleotides matching TRBD1. V shed 4 bases and J 5 bases; nucleotides not matched to a gene: 6. Germline V gene sequence: CDR1 LGHNA, CDR2 YSLEER. The CDR3 runs to 15 residues. The CDR3 DNA is TGCGCCAGCAGCCCCCGGGACAGGGGGGAGACTGAAGCTTTCTTT. As protein: CASSPRDRGETEAFF.

This clonotype occurred many times. The V gene is TRBV10-3, the J gene TRBJ2-1; no reliable D call. The CDR3 has 14 amino acids. Germline CDR1 ENHRY, CDR2 SYGVKD. V was trimmed by 3 bases and J by 7 bases, leaving 13 bases between them. The CDR3 DNA is TGTGCCATCAGTGACTTGACGACTGGGAATGAGCAGTTCTTC. It encodes CAISDLTTGNEQFF.

The gene calls are TRBV6-1 and TRBJ1-5; D not resolved. The V gene's germline CDR1 is MNHNS and CDR2 SASEGT. The germline V and J ends were trimmed by 1 base and 15 bases, with 16 bases remaining between them. The CDR3 is made up of 13 amino acids. CDR3 DNA sequence: TGTGCCAGCAGTGAAGGAGCGGTCCCCCAGTGGCATTTT. Its translation: CASSEGAVPQWHF.

V and J are TRBV7-2 and TRBJ1-5; D possibly corresponds to TRBD1 (5 bases). Germline lookup yields CDR1 SGHTA and CDR2 FQGNSA. CDR3 length equals 14 residues. The germline V and J ends were trimmed by 1 base and 10 bases, with 14 bases remaining between them. The CDR3 DNA reads TGTGCCAGCAGCTTAGGTCCAGGGAGTCGACCCCAGCATTTT. This translates into CASSLGPGSRPQHF. Full variable domain (missing parts from reference TRBV7-2 and TRBJ1-5): GAGVSQSPSNKVTEKGKDVELRCDPISGHTALYWYRQSLGQGLEFLIYFQGNSAPDKSGLPSDRFSAERTGGSVSTLTIQRTQQEDSAVYLCASSLGPGSRPQHFGDGTRLSIL.

The chain employs TRBV5-1 and TRBJ2-2; possibly TRBD2 for D (5 bases). The CDR3 is 17 residues long. Per germline, CDR1 SGHRS and CDR2 YFSETQ. Trimming stripped 3 bases from V and 1 base from J, with 16 bases between. The DNA of the CDR3 is TGCGCCAGCAGCTACCAACCGAGGAGGCAGAACACCGGGGAGCTGTTTTTT. Its translation is CASSYQPRRQNTGELFF.

By its share, this clonotype is medium-sized. The CDR3 reads CASSLAFDRGGYTF. The CDR3 nucleotides are TGCGCCAGCAGCTTGGCCTTCGACAGGGGCGGCTACACCTTC. The chain is built from TRBV5-1 and TRBJ1-2, with 8 bases aligning to TRBD1. Germline assignment: CDR1 SGHRS and CDR2 YFSETQ. The V and J ends lost 0 bases and 8 bases, in that order; junction bases with no gene match: 6. The CDR3 has 14 amino acids.

The sample holds many counts of this clonotype. The chain employs TRBV24-1 and TRBJ2-3, with 10 bases lining up with TRBD2. From germline, CDR1 is KGHDR and CDR2 SFDVKD. Unmatched junction bases numbered 5, after V lost 4 bases and J lost 5 bases. This CDR3 has 15 amino acids. This CDR3 is CATSDPRTSGDTQYF. CDR3 bases: TGTGCCACCAGTGACCCCCGGACTAGCGGAGATACGCAGTATTTT.

In its sample, this clonotype was seen many times. The chain recombines TRBV5-1 with TRBJ1-1, with D possibly TRBD1 on 6 matching bases. Looked up from germline, CDR1 is SGHRS and CDR2 is YFSETQ. The CDR3 contains 15 residues. V lost 1 base, J lost 2 bases, and 12 bases lay in between. CDR3 bases: TGCGCCAGCAGCTTGTTACAGGGCCCCAACACTGAAGCTTTCTTT. Translated: CASSLLQGPNTEAFF.

There are many counts of this clonotype. One junction end disagrees with the germline gene, perhaps due to a read error. The rearrangement links TRBV7-7 to TRBJ1-3; D call uncertain. There are 13 residues in the CDR3. Germline CDR1 is SSHAT and CDR2 is FNYEAQ (reference sequence). As DNA, the CDR3 is TGTGCTAGCACCTCCGGGCCTGGAAACACCATATATTTT. Its translation is CASTSGPGNTIYF.

This clonotype was seen many times. The CDR3 coding sequence is TGCGCCAGCAGTGATGGGGGGGACACCGGGGAGCTGTTTTTT. This codes for CASSDGGDTGELFF. This chain links TRBV10-1 with TRBJ2-2; 7 nucleotides agree with TRBD2. CDR3 length: 14 amino acids. Unmatched junction bases numbered 1, after V lost 3 bases and J lost 3 bases. Germline V gene sequence: CDR1 WNHNN, CDR2 SYGVQD (reference sequence).

This clonotype was counted ten times or more. This chain uses TRBV4-1 with TRBJ1-5, with 8 bases that match TRBD1. The CDR3 covers 17 residues. V gave up 0 bases and J gave up 2 bases; unmatched junction bases: 6. The germline V gene encodes CDR1 MGHRA and CDR2 YSYEKL. Written as DNA, the CDR3 is TGCGCCAGCAGCCAAGATCAGTGGGGACAGGGCAATCAGCCCCAGCATTTT. It encodes CASSQDQWGQGNQPQHF.

This clonotype was counted ten times or more. The chain uses TRBV6-5 and TRBJ2-7; TRBD1 aligns across 7 bases. This CDR3 spans 14 amino acids. Germline trimming cut 5 bases from V and 4 bases from J; bases unmatched to any gene: 8. CDR1 is MNHEY and CDR2 is SVGAGI in the germline V gene. The CDR3 nucleotides are TGTGCCAGCAGTCCCTCCGGGACAGCTTACGAGCAGTACTTC. As protein: CASSPSGTAYEQYF.

This clonotype was counted ten times or more. The gene calls are TRBV20-1 and TRBJ2-2, with a possible D match to TRBD2 (5 bases). Germline values: CDR1 DFQATT, CDR2 SNEGSKA (reference sequence). The CDR3 runs to 14 residues. The V end was cut by 1 base, the J end by 6 bases, with 12 bases between. The chain's CDR3 is CSARVSPEAGELFF. The CDR3 region has the DNA TGCAGTGCTAGAGTTTCGCCGGAGGCCGGGGAGCTGTTTTTT.

This clonotype showed up many times. This chain links TRBV20-1 with TRBJ2-1; 7 bases map to TRBD1. Trimming cost V 4 bases and J 10 bases; bases outside gene matches: 7. The CDR3 is 12 amino acids. Germline lookup yields CDR1 DFQATT and CDR2 SNEGSKA (reference sequence). CDR3 sequence: CSANGQVQEQFF. CDR3 in DNA: TGCAGTGCTAACGGACAGGTTCAAGAGCAGTTCTTC.

At least ten counts were recorded for this clonotype. The chain couples TRBV7-9 to TRBJ1-3; D is uncertain. The CDR3 totals 15 residues. With 4 bases removed from V and 0 bases from J, the gap between germline ends came to 10 bases. Germline V gives CDR1 SEHNR, CDR2 FQNEAQ (reference sequence). DNA of the CDR3: TGTGCCAGCAGCTCCGTCCCAGACTCTGGAAACACCATATATTTT. Encoded protein: CASSSVPDSGNTIYF.